The present T cell receptor (beta chain) was sequenced within a study of blood T cell repertoires in COVID-19. Across the whole study: Nucleic acid was either cDNA or gDNA, and it came from T cells, B-cell-depleted T cells, or PBMCs.

V shed 3 bases and J 4 bases; nucleotides not matched to a gene: 7. CDR3 length equals 16 residues. Germline V gene lookup returns CDR1 SGHVS and CDR2 FQNEAQ. As handled by the study authors: Using reference gene primer amplification, nucleated cell counts were estimated. Using immunoSEQ multiplex PCR, the repertoire was profiled, and TCRdb retains in-frame clones only, with some absent. V, J and clone size are taken as reported in that table, and D and trimming were inferred from the DNA itself. The data contain approximately 170,000 clones, approximately 80% of them singletons. Sequenced: peripheral blood. The sequence was collected from a woman aged 45 to 65 with acute or convalescent COVID-19. V and J are TRBV7-8 and TRBJ1-1, with TRBD1 matching over 11 bases. CDR3 residues: CASSLTPGTGGTEAFF. The CDR3 DNA is TGTGCCAGCAGCTTGACGCCCGGGACAGGGGGCACTGAAGCTTTCTTT.